This record covers a single T cell receptor (beta chain). These data belong to a study of blood T cell repertoires in COVID-19. Germline CDR1 is GTSNPN and CDR2 is SVGIG (reference sequence). V dropped 2 bases and J dropped 0 bases, with 8 bases sitting between them. The CDR3 has 15 amino acids. Repertoires were generated with immunoSEQ multiplex PCR, while TCRdb's copy carries only in-frame clones and drops some. Seen here are 300,000 to 350,000 clones, 80% to 90% observed once, and the top ten hold nearly 6.5%. The sequence was obtained from a woman between 50 and 59 years old with COVID-19, enrolled during active disease. The sequenced material came from peripheral blood. This rearrangement joins TRBV30 to TRBJ1-6; a possible D gene is TRBD1 (6 bases). CDR3 loop: CAWSTGSSYNSPLHF. DNA of the CDR3: TGTGCCTGGAGTACAGGGAGCTCCTATAATTCACCCCTCCACTTT. Supplemented by reference TRBV30 and TRBJ1-6, the full variable domain reads SQTIHQWPATLVQPVGSPLSLECTVEGTSNPNLYWYRQAAGRGLQLLFYSVGIGQISSEVPQNLSASRPQDRQFILSSKKLLLSDSGFYLCAWSTGSSYNSPLHFGNGTRLTVT.